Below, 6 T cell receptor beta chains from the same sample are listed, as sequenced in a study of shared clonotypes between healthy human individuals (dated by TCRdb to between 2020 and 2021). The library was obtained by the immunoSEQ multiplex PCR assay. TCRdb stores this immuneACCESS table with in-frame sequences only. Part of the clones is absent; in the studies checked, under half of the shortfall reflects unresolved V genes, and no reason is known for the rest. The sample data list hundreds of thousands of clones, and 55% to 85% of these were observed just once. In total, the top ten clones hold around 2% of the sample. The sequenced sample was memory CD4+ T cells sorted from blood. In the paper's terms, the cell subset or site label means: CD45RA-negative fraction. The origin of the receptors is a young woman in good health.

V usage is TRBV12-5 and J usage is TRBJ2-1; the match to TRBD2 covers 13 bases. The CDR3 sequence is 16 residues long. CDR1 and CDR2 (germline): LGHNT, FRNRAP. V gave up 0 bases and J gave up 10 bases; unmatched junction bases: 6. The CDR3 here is CASGLVLAGGPGEQFF. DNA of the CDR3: TGTGCTAGTGGTTTGGTACTAGCGGGAGGGCCAGGGGAGCAGTTCTTC.

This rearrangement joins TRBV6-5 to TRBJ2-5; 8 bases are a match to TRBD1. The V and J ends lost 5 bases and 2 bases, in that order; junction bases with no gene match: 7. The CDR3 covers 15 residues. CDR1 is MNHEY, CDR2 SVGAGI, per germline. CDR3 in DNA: TGTGCCAGCAGTAGCGACAGGGGCATACAAGAGACCCAGTACTTC. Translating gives CASSSDRGIQETQYF.

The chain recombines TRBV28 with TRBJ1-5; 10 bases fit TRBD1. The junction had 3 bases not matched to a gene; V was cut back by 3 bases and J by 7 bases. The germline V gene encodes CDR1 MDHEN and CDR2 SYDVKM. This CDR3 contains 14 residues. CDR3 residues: CASSFGTGVQPQHF. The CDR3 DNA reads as TGTGCCAGCAGTTTTGGGACAGGGGTACAGCCCCAGCATTTT.

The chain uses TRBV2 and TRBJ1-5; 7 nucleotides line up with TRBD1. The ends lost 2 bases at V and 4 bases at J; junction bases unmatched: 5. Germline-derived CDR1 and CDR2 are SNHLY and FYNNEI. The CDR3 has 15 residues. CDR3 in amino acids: CASSERDRLNQPQHF. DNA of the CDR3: TGTGCCAGCAGTGAAAGGGACAGACTAAATCAGCCCCAGCATTTT. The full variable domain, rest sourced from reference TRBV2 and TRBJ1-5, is EPEVTQTPSHQVTQMGQEVILRCVPISNHLYFYWYRQILGQKVEFLVSFYNNEISEKSEIFDDQFSVERPDGSNFTLKIRSTKLEDSAMYFCASSERDRLNQPQHFGDGTRLSIL.

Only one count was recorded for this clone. CDR3 protein: CASSKGTGVYSPLHF. CDR3 nucleotide sequence: TGCGCCAGCAGCAAAGGGACAGGGGTCTATTCACCCCTCCACTTT. The V call is TRBV5-1, the J call TRBJ1-6; TRBD1 matches at 10 bases. This CDR3 region has 15 residues. Germline loops: CDR1 SGHRS, CDR2 YFSETQ. After removal of 4 bases from V and 8 bases from J, the junction contained 6 bases not matched to a gene.

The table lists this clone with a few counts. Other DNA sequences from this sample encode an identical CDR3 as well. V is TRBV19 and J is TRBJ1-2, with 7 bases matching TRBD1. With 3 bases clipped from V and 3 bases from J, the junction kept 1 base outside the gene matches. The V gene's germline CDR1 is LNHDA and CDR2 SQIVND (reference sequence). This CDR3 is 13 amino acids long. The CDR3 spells CASSIDRDYGYTF. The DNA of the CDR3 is TGTGCCAGTAGTATTGACAGGGACTATGGCTACACCTTC.